Listed here is a single T cell receptor beta chain. Germline V gene lookup returns CDR1 LNHNV and CDR2 YYDKDF (reference sequence). The CDR3 runs to 18 residues. V was shortened by 0 bases and J by 0 bases, with 12 bases between the two germline ends. The data derive from a study of OX40 agonist ivuxolimab in advanced cancers. Generated by immunoSEQ multiplex PCR, the TCRdb table keeps only in-frame clones and is missing some. The repertoire includes tens of thousands of clones, approximately 90% of them detected once, and 0.45% to 0.6% sits in the top ten. Sequencing used CD4+ or CD8+ T cells sorted from blood, obtained in a trial of the OX40 agonist ivuxolimab. V and J are TRBV15 and TRBJ1-6; perhaps TRBD1 as D (5 bases). The receptor was derived from an adult with an advanced solid tumor such as melanoma, head and neck, liver or kidney cancer. The CDR3 reads CATSRDQGARSYNSPLHF. In nucleotides, the CDR3 is TGTGCCACCAGCAGAGATCAAGGGGCCCGCTCCTATAATTCACCCCTCCACTTT. Using reference TRBV15 and TRBJ1-6 for the parts outside the CDR3, the full variable domain is DAMVIQNPRYQVTQFGKPVTLSCSQTLNHNVMYWYQQKSSQAPKLLFHYYDKDFNNEADTPDNFQSRRPNTSFCFLDIRSPGLGDTAMYLCATSRDQGARSYNSPLHFGNGTRLTVT.